A single sample is the source of the 21 T cell receptor beta chains below, sequenced in a study of blood T cell repertoires in COVID-19 (dated by TCRdb to about 2020). The receptor library was made with the immunoSEQ multiplex PCR assay. What TCRdb holds here is the immuneACCESS table cut down to in-frame rearrangements. Part of the clones is not present; checked against another copy, under half of the missing clones reflect an unresolved V gene, and the others are unexplained. This sample holds about 120,000 clones; 85% to 90% were observed only once. Around 0.81% of the sample comes from the top ten. Sequenced material: peripheral blood. The receptors were gathered from a woman in her fifties or sixties with active or convalescent COVID-19.

The rearrangement joins TRBV2 to TRBJ2-7, with TRBD2 matching 10 bases. The V gene end was trimmed by 5 bases and the J gene end by 5 bases; junction bases not matched to a gene: 12. The germline V gene encodes CDR1 SNHLY and CDR2 FYNNEI. The CDR3 has 16 amino acids. The CDR3 nucleotides are TGTGCCAGCAGTAACCCTAGCGGGAGTTTCAGCGACGAGCAGTACTTC. As protein: CASSNPSGSFSDEQYF.

This CDR3 reads CASSTRLETGELFF. The DNA for the CDR3 is TGTGCCAGCAGCACCCGACTAGAAACCGGGGAGCTGTTTTTT. The genes are TRBV9 and TRBJ2-2, with D perhaps TRBD2 (6 bases). The length of the CDR3 is 14 residues. The V and J ends lost 4 bases and 5 bases respectively, with 12 bases between them. Per germline, CDR1 SGDLS and CDR2 YYNGEE.

The gene calls are TRBV5-1 and TRBJ1-5; 7 bases match TRBD1. CDR1 is SGHRS, CDR2 YFSETQ, per germline. This CDR3 region has 15 residues. The V and J ends lost 3 bases and 5 bases, in that order; junction bases with no gene match: 8. CDR3 amino acids: CASSWGYTGDQPQHF. The CDR3 nucleotides are TGCGCCAGCAGCTGGGGTTATACAGGGGATCAGCCCCAGCATTTT.

The rearrangement uses TRBV7-8 and TRBJ2-2; 9 nucleotides align to TRBD2. Unmatched junction bases numbered 9, after V lost 1 base and J lost 6 bases. Germline assignment: CDR1 SGHVS and CDR2 FQNEAQ. The CDR3 sequence is 17 residues long. The CDR3 sequence is CASSLERSSGIAGELFF. The CDR3 DNA sequence: TGTGCCAGCAGCTTAGAGCGGTCTAGCGGGATCGCCGGGGAGCTGTTTTTT.

The rearrangement uses TRBV2 and TRBJ2-2; 9 positions match TRBD1. This CDR3 comprises 15 residues. CDR1 is SNHLY, CDR2 FYNNEI, per germline. The trim removed 2 bases at V and 3 bases at J, leaving 1 base unmatched. The CDR3 nucleotides read TGTGCCAGCAGTGAAACAGGGGGCTACACCGGGGAGCTGTTTTTT. Its translation: CASSETGGYTGELFF. Variable domain in full (rest from reference TRBV2 and TRBJ2-2): EPEVTQTPSHQVTQMGQEVILRCVPISNHLYFYWYRQILGQKVEFLVSFYNNEISEKSEIFDDQFSVERPDGSNFTLKIRSTKLEDSAMYFCASSETGGYTGELFFGEGSRLTVL.

The V and J genes are TRBV5-6 and TRBJ2-7; TRBD2 might be the D (7 bases). CDR1 is SGHDT, CDR2 YYEEEE, per germline. This CDR3 has 15 amino acids. The V and J ends lost 6 bases and 5 bases respectively, with 21 bases between them. CDR3 sequence: CASTRGAGIVNEQYF. CDR3 nucleotide sequence: TGTGCCAGCACCCGGGGGGCGGGAATCGTAAACGAGCAGTACTTC.

The J gene is TRBJ2-2, the V gene TRBV5-1; perhaps TRBD2 as D (5 bases). Trimming took off 0 bases at V and 8 bases at J, with 20 bases between the two ends. This CDR3 region has 17 residues. CDR1 is SGHRS and CDR2 is YFSETQ in the germline V gene. CDR3 bases: TGCGCCAGCAGCTTGGCCTCGGTGGGAGATGCGGCAGGGGAGCTGTTTTTT. Translated: CASSLASVGDAAGELFF.

This clone showed up just a few times. The rearrangement joins TRBV28 to TRBJ1-1, with D unresolved. V was trimmed by 6 bases and J by 1 base, leaving 18 bases between them. Germline values: CDR1 MDHEN, CDR2 SYDVKM. The CDR3 runs to 16 residues. CDR3 sequence (DNA): TGTGCCAGCAGACCTTACACACAGAGTCGGAACACTGAAGCTTTCTTT. This encodes CASRPYTQSRNTEAFF.

The chain has TRBV12-3 or TRBV12-4 and TRBJ1-2, with a tentative D call TRBD1 (5 bases). The ends were cut back, 0 bases at V and 13 bases at J, with 12 bases in the middle. The CDR3 contains 12 residues. CDR3: CASSLAPGFPTF. For the CDR3, the DNA is TGTGCCAGCAGTTTAGCCCCAGGGTTTCCCACCTTC.

The chain employs TRBV5-5 and TRBJ2-1; 10 bases match TRBD2. The trim removed 2 bases at V and 7 bases at J, leaving 12 bases unmatched. The CDR3 spans 17 residues. Germline V gives CDR1 SGHKS, CDR2 YYEKEE (reference sequence). CDR3 in amino acids: CASSFTEAGGRRNEQFF. The CDR3 DNA is TGTGCCAGCAGCTTCACAGAAGCGGGAGGGCGTAGGAATGAGCAGTTCTTC.

This chain uses TRBV10-1 with TRBJ2-3, with 7 bases aligning to TRBD1. V shed 11 bases and J 1 base; nucleotides not matched to a gene: 24. The CDR3 consists of 19 residues. Germline assignment: CDR1 WNHNN and CDR2 SYGVQD (reference sequence). The CDR3 reads CAAGVGQSTSQCGTDTQYF. The CDR3, as DNA: TGCGCCGCCGGGGTGGGACAGTCTACAAGCCAGTGTGGCACAGATACGCAGTATTTT.

This chain's CDR3 is CASSQDTEGAPGNTIYF. CDR3 DNA: TGTGCCAGCAGCCAGGATACAGAGGGGGCTCCTGGAAACACCATATATTTT. The rearrangement joins TRBV14 to TRBJ1-3, with 7 bases that match TRBD1. This CDR3 has 17 residues. J gave up 2 bases and V 3 bases, and 10 bases lay outside the gene matches. Germline-derived CDR1 and CDR2 are SGHDN and FVKESK.

The chain links TRBV30 to TRBJ1-1, with 8 bases fitting TRBD1. The CDR3 runs 12 residues. The germline CDR1 and CDR2 sequences are GTSNPN and SVGIG (reference sequence). With V trimmed by 6 bases and J by 6 bases, 6 bases remained unmatched. The CDR3 reads CACQDRDPEAFF. CDR3 coding DNA: TGTGCCTGCCAGGACAGGGATCCTGAAGCTTTCTTT.

The chain links TRBV6-5 to TRBJ1-5; 9 bases are a match to TRBD1. CDR3 length equals 15 residues. CDR1 is MNHEY, CDR2 SVGAGI, per germline. V was pared by 0 bases and J by 6 bases, with 3 bases of the junction left unmatched. CDR3 region: CASSYSWTGVQPQHF. The CDR3 nucleotides read TGTGCCAGCAGTTACTCCTGGACAGGGGTTCAGCCCCAGCATTTT.

The chain uses TRBV5-4 and TRBJ1-2; 12 nucleotides align to TRBD1. This CDR3 spans 16 amino acids. Per germline, CDR1 SGHNT and CDR2 YYREEE (reference sequence). V was pared by 3 bases and J by 6 bases, with 9 bases of the junction left unmatched. CDR3 nucleotide sequence: TGTGCCAGCAGCTGGGGTGGGACAGGGGGCTTCGATGGCTACACCTTC. Its translation: CASSWGGTGGFDGYTF.

The chain employs TRBV7-3 and TRBJ2-1; TRBD1 might be the D (6 bases). Trimming shortened V by 2 bases and J by 4 bases, and 15 bases separated the two germline ends. This CDR3 is 16 amino acids long. CDR1 is SGHTA and CDR2 is FQGTGA in the germline V gene. The CDR3 DNA follows: TGTGCCAGCAGCTTAGGTGGGGGCGCCTCGTACAATGAGCAGTTCTTC. Amino acids: CASSLGGGASYNEQFF.

The chain uses TRBV28 and TRBJ1-1, with D tentatively TRBD1 (5 bases). Trimming left V 3 bases short and J 4 bases short, with 12 bases between. CDR3 length: 14 amino acids. The germline CDR1 and CDR2 sequences are MDHEN and SYDVKM. Written as DNA, the CDR3 is TGTGCCAGCAGTTTCGGGGGGATGGGCACTGAAGCTTTCTTT. This translates into CASSFGGMGTEAFF.

V and J are TRBV5-1 and TRBJ1-1; perhaps TRBD1 as D (5 bases). Germline V CDR1 and CDR2: SGHRS, YFSETQ. The CDR3 runs to 13 residues. V dropped 2 bases and J dropped 1 base, with 6 bases sitting between them. The CDR3 region is CASSFDRNTEAFF. The DNA of the CDR3 is TGCGCCAGCAGCTTCGACAGGAACACTGAAGCTTTCTTT.

This chain connects TRBV18 to TRBJ1-2; D not resolved. Germline CDR1 reads KGHSH; CDR2 reads LQKENI. The CDR3 extends over 13 amino acids. With 5 bases removed from V and 7 bases from J, the gap between germline ends came to 14 bases. CDR3 residues: CASSGREVRGYTF. The CDR3 nucleotides read TGTGCCAGCTCAGGGAGGGAGGTCCGTGGCTACACCTTC.

V usage is TRBV23-1 and J usage is TRBJ2-4, with TRBD2 identical over 14 bases. TRBV23-1 is reported as an ORF; its role is uncertain. Trimming at V came to 2 bases and at J to 0 bases, leaving 15 bases not matched to a gene. The length of the CDR3 is 22 residues. The DNA for the CDR3 is TGCGCCAGCAGTCAAAGACCACCCGGGACTAGCGGGAGTTATATAGCCAAAAACATTCAGTACTTC. Translating it yields CASSQRPPGTSGSYIAKNIQYF.

The chain has TRBV4-1 and TRBJ1-1; 9 nucleotides align to TRBD1. The CDR3 runs to 15 residues. Unmatched junction bases numbered 7, after V lost 3 bases and J lost 5 bases. Per the germline V gene, CDR1 is MGHRA and CDR2 is YSYEKL. The CDR3 here is CASSHQQGARTEAFF. The DNA for the CDR3 is TGCGCCAGCAGCCACCAACAGGGGGCGCGAACTGAAGCTTTCTTT.